This T cell receptor (beta chain) came from a study of blood T cell repertoires in COVID-19. Study context: COVID-19 samples collected from the United States, Italy and Spain covered acute and convalescent phases.

TCRdb keeps only in-frame clones here, not all; method: immunoSEQ multiplex PCR. The sample includes 200,000 to 300,000 clones, 80% to 90% of them seen just once. Trimming took 7 bases from V and 0 from J; bases not matched to a gene: 11. CDR3 length: 18 amino acids. Germline lookup yields CDR1 LNHDA and CDR2 SQIVND (reference sequence). This TCR was recovered from a man aged 25 to 40 with active or convalescent COVID-19. The V gene is TRBV19, the J gene TRBJ2-6, with 8 bases identical to TRBD1. The material sequenced was peripheral blood. In DNA, the CDR3 is TGTGCCAGTACTCCCGGACAGGGCACCCTCTCTGGGGCCAACGTCCTGACTTTC. This codes for CASTPGQGTLSGANVLTF.